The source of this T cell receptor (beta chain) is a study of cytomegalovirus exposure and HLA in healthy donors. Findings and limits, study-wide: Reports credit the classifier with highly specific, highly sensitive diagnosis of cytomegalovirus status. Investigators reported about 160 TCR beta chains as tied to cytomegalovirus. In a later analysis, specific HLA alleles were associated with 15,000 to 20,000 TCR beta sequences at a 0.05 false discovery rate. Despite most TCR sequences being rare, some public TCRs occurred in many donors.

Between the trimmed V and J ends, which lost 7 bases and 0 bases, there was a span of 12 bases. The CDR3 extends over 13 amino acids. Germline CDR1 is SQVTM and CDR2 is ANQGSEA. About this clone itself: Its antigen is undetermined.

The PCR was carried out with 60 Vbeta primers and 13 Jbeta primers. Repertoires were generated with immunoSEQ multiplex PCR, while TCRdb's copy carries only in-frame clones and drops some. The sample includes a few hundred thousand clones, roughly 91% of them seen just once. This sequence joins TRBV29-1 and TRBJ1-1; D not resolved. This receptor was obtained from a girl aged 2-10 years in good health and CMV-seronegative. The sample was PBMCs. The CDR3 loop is CSASLGMNTEAFF. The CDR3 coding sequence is TGCAGCGCCTCCCTCGGGATGAACACTGAAGCTTTCTTT.